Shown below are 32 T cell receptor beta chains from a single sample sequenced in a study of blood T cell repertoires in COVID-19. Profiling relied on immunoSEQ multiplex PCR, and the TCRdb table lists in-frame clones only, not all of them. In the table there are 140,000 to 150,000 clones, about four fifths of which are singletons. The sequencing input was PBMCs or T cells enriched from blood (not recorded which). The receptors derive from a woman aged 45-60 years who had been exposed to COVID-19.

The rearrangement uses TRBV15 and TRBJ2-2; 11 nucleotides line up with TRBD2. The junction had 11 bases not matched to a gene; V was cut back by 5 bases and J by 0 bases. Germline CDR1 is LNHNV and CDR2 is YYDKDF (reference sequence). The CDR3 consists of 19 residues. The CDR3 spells CATSYGLAGGFTNTGELFF. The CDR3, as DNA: TGTGCCACCAGCTATGGTCTAGCGGGGGGATTCACGAACACCGGGGAGCTGTTTTTT.

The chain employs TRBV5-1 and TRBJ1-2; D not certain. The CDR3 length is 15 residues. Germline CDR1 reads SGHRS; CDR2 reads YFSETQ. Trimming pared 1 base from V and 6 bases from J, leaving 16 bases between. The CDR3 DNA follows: TGCGCCAGCAGCTTGACCCAGGCTCATTGGGATGGCTACACCTTC. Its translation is CASSLTQAHWDGYTF.

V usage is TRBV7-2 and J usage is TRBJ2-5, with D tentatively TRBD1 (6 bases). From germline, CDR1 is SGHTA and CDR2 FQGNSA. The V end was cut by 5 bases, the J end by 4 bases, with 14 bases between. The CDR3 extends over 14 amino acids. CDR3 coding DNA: TGTGCCAGCAGCCTCCTGGGGGCGGGAGAGACCCAGTACTTC. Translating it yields CASSLLGAGETQYF.

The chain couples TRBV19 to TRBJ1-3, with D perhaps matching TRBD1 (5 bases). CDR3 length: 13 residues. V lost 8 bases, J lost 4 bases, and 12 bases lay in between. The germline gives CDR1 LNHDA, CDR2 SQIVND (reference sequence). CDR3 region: CASPRPGGNTIYF. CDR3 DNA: TGTGCCAGTCCACGCCCAGGGGGAAACACCATATATTTT. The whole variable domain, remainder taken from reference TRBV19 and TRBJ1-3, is DGGITQSPKYLFRKEGQNVTLSCEQNLNHDAMYWYRQDPGQGLRLIYYSQIVNDFQKGDIAEGYSVSREKKESFPLTVTSAQKNPTAFYLCASPRPGGNTIYFGEGSWLTVV.

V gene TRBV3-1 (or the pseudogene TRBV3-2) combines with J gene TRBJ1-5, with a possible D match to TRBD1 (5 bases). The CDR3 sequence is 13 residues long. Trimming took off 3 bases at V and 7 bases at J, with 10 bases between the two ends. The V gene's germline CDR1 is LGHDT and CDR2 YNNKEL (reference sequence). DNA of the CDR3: TGTGCCAGCAGCCAGGCGGGGGAGCAGCCCCAGCATTTT. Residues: CASSQAGEQPQHF.

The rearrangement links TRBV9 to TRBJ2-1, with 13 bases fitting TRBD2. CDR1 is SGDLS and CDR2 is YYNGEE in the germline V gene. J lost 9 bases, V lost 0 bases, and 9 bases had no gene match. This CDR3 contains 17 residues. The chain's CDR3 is CASSVGPTTSGGFEQFF. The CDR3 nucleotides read TGTGCCAGCAGCGTAGGACCTACGACTAGCGGGGGGTTTGAGCAGTTCTTC.

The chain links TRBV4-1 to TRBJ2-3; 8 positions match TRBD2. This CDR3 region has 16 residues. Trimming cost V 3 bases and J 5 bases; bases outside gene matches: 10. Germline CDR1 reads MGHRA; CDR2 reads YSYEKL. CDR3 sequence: CASSQRGGAGGDTQYF. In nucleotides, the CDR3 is TGCGCCAGCAGCCAGCGTGGCGGGGCGGGGGGAGATACGCAGTATTTT.

CDR3 in amino acids: CASSLGRNQPQHF. The CDR3 DNA sequence: TGTGCCAGCAGTTTGGGGCGGAATCAGCCCCAGCATTTT. The V call is TRBV6-5, the J call TRBJ1-5; D may be TRBD1 (5 bases). The germline V gene has CDR1 MNHEY and CDR2 SVGAGI. This CDR3 is 13 amino acids long. Trimming took off 4 bases at V and 4 bases at J, with 8 bases between the two ends.

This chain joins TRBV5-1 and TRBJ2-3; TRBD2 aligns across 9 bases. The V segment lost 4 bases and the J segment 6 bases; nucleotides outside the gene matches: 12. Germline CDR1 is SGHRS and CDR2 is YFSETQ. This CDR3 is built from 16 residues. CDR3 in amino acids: CASSPGPTSGDDTQYF. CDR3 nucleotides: TGCGCCAGCAGCCCGGGACCGACTAGCGGTGACGATACGCAGTATTTT.

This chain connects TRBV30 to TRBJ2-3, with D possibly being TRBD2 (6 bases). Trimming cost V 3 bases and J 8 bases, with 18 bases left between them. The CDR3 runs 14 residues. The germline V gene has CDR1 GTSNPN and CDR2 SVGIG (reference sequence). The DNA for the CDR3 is TGTGCCTGGAGCGCCCTCGCGGGGTTTGCTACGCAGTATTTT. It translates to CAWSALAGFATQYF.

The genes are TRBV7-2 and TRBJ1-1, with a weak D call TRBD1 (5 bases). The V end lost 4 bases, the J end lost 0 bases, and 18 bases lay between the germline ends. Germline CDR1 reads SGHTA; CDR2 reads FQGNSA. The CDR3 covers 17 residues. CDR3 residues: CASSWVSGEGMNTEAFF. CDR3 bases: TGTGCCAGCAGCTGGGTGAGCGGGGAGGGGATGAACACTGAAGCTTTCTTT.

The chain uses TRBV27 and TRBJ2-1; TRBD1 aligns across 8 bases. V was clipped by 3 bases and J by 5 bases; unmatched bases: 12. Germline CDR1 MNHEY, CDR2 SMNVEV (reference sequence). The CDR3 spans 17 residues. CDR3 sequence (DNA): TGTGCCAGCAGTTTCCTCGGTCCGCAGGGGGCAAACAATGAGCAGTTCTTC. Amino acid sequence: CASSFLGPQGANNEQFF.

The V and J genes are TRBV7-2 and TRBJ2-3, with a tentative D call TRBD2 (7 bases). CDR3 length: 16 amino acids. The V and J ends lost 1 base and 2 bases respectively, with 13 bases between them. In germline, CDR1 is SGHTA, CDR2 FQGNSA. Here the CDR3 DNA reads TGTGCCAGCAGCTTAGGGCGGGGGCCCCCCACAGATACGCAGTATTTT. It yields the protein CASSLGRGPPTDTQYF.

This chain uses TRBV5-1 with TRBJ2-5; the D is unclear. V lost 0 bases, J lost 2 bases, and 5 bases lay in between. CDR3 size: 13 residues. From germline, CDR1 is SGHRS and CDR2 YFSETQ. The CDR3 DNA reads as TGCGCCAGCAGCTTGGCTCTACAAGAGACCCAGTACTTC. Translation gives CASSLALQETQYF. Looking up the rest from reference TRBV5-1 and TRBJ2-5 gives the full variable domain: KAGVTQTPRYLIKTRGQQVTLSCSPISGHRSVSWYQQTPGQGLQFLFEYFSETQRNKGNFPGRFSGRQFSNSRSEMNVSTLELGDSALYLCASSLALQETQYFGPGTRLLVL.

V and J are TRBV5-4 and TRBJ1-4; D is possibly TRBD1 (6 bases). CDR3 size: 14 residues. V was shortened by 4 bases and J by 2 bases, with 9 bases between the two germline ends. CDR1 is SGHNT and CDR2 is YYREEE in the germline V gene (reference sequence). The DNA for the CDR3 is TGTGCCAGCAGCCTCGGACAGACTAATGAAAAACTGTTTTTT. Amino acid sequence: CASSLGQTNEKLFF.

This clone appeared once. CDR3 nucleotides: TGTGCCATCAGTGAGTCGAGACAGGCTACAGATACGCAGTATTTT. Translated, it gives CAISESRQATDTQYF. The V and J genes are TRBV10-3 and TRBJ2-3; TRBD1 might be the D (6 bases). V was pared by 0 bases and J by 3 bases, with 10 bases between. This CDR3 comprises 15 residues. Germline lookup yields CDR1 ENHRY and CDR2 SYGVKD.

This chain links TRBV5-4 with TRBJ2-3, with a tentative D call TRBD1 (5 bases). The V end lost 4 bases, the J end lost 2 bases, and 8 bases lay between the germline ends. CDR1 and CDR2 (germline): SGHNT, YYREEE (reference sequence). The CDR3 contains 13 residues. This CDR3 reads CASSGAPTDTQYF. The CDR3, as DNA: TGTGCCAGCAGCGGGGCTCCCACAGATACGCAGTATTTT. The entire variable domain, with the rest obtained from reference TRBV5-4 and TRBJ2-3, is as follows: ETGVTQSPTHLIKTRGQQVTLRCSSQSGHNTVSWYQQALGQGPQFIFQYYREEENGRGNFPPRFSGLQFPNYSSELNVNALELDDSALYLCASSGAPTDTQYFGPGTRLTVL.

The CDR3 sequence is CASFAAGGEKGYTF. For the CDR3, the DNA is TGTGCCAGCTTCGCGGCAGGGGGCGAGAAGGGCTACACCTTC. J is TRBJ1-2 and V is TRBV18, with TRBD1 identical over 8 bases. Germline V gene sequence: CDR1 KGHSH, CDR2 LQKENI. The V gene end was trimmed by 7 bases and the J gene end by 8 bases; junction bases not matched to a gene: 12. The CDR3 is made up of 14 amino acids.

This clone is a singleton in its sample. CDR3 loop: CASSPPGLAGGPGGEQFF. The CDR3 region has the DNA TGTGCCAGCTCACCACCGGGACTAGCGGGAGGGCCTGGGGGTGAGCAGTTCTTC. V gene TRBV18 combines with J gene TRBJ2-1; 16 bases are shared with TRBD2. CDR1 KGHSH and CDR2 LQKENI come from the germline V gene. The CDR3 spans 18 residues. The J segment lost 9 bases and the V segment lost 0 bases, leaving 8 bases of the junction unmatched.

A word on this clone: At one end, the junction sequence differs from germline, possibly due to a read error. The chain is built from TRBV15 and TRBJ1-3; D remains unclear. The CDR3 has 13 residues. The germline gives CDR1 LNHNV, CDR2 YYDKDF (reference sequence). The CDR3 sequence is CATSRDLLAVALF. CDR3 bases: TGTGCCACCAGCAGAGATCTTCTGGCAGTTGCCCTTTTT.

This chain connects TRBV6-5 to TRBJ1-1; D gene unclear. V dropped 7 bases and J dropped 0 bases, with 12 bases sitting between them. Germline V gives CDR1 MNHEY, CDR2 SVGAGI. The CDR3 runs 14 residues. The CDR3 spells CASTWRRMNTEAFF. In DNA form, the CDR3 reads TGTGCCAGCACGTGGCGGAGGATGAACACTGAAGCTTTCTTT.

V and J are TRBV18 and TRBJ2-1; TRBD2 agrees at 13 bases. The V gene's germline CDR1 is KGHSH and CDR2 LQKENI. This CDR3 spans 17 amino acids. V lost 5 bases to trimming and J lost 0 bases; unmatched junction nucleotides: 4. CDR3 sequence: CASSTLAGGPSYNEQFF. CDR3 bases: TGTGCCAGCTCAACACTAGCGGGAGGGCCCTCCTACAATGAGCAGTTCTTC.

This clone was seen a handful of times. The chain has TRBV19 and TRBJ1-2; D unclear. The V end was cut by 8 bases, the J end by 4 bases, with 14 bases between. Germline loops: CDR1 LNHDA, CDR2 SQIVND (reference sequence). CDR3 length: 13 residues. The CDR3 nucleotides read TGTGCCAGTGACGACACTTCTTCCTATGGCTACACCTTC. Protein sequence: CASDDTSSYGYTF.

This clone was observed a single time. CDR3 region: CASSLWGGASGGLLKNIQYF. As DNA, the CDR3 is TGTGCCAGCAGCTTATGGGGTGGGGCTAGCGGGGGCCTGCTCAAAAACATTCAGTACTTC. This chain links TRBV13 with TRBJ2-4, with 10 bases matching TRBD2. The CDR3 length is 20 residues. The V gene's germline CDR1 is PRHDT and CDR2 FYEKMQ (reference sequence). J was trimmed by 3 bases and V by 2 bases; bases with no gene match: 16.

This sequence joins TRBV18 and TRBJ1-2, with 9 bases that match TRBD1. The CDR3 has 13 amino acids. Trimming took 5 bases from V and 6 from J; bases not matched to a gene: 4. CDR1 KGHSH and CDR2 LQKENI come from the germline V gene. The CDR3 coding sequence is TGTGCCAGCTCAGTTCGGACAGGGGATGGCTACACCTTC. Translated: CASSVRTGDGYTF.

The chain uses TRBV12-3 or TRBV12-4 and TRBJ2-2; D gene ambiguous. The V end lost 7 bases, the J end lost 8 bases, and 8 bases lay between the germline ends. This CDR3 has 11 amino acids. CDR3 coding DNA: TGTGCCAGCACCCGGAGTGGGGAGCTGTTTTTT. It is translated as CASTRSGELFF.

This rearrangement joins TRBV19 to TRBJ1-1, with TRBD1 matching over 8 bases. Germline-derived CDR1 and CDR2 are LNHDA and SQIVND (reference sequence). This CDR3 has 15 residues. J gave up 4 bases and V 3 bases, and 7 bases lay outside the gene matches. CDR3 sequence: CASSILPDRGTEAFF. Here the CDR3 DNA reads TGTGCCAGTAGTATCCTCCCCGACAGGGGCACTGAAGCTTTCTTT.

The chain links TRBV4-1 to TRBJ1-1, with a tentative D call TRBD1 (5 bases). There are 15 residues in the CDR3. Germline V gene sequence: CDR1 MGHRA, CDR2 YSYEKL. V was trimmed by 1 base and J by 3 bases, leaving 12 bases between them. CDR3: CASSQAGEGYTEAFF. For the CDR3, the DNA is TGCGCCAGCAGCCAAGCGGGGGAGGGTTACACTGAAGCTTTCTTT.

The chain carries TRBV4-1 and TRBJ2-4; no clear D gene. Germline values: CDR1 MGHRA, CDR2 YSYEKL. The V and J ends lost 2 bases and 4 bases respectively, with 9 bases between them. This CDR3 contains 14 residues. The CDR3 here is CASSQPGYKNIQYF. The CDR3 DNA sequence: TGCGCCAGCAGCCAACCCGGGTATAAAAACATTCAGTACTTC.

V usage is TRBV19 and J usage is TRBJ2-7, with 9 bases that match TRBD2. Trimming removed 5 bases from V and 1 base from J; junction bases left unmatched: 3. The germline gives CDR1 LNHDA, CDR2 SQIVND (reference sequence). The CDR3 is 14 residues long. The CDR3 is CASSASGESYEQYF. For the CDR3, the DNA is TGTGCCAGTAGTGCTAGCGGGGAGTCCTACGAGCAGTACTTC.

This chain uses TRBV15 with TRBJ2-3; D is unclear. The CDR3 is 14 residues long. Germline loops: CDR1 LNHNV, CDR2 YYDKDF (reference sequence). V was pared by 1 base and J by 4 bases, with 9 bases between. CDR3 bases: TGTGCCACCAGCAGAGTGGGCCGGTCAGATACGCAGTATTTT. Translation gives CATSRVGRSDTQYF.

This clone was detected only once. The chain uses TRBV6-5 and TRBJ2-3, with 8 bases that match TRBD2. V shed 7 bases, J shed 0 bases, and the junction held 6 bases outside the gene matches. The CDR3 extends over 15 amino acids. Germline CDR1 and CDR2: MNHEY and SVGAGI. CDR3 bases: TGTGCCAGCACCCCACTAGCGGCTAGCACAGATACGCAGTATTTT. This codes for CASTPLAASTDTQYF.